This TCR beta chain was observed in a study of monozygotic twins with inflammatory bowel disease. TCRdb reanalyzed the 5' RACE reads, giving one entry per CDR3 protein sequence and no DNA. The ten top clones account for approximately 7.7%, within a sample of some 200,000 distinct CDR3 sequences. Germline-derived CDR1 and CDR2 are SGHTA and FQGNSA. This CDR3 comprises 17 residues. Sequenced: blood. The origin of this receptor is a human donor with ulcerative colitis or Crohn's disease, or a healthy co-twin of an affected twin (not recorded which). This sequence joins TRBV7-2 and TRBJ2-5; TCRdb designates TRBD2, a call that cannot be tested without DNA. This CDR3 reads CASSPRTSGPFQETQYF.